These 23 T cell receptor beta chains were sequenced from one sample in a study of OX40 agonist ivuxolimab in advanced cancers. Preparation of the library involved the immunoSEQ multiplex PCR assay. The clones in this table, taken by TCRdb from immuneACCESS, are in-frame only. Not every clone is retained; where verified, under half of the shortfall comes from an unresolved V gene, and the cause of the rest is unknown. This sample gives tens of thousands of clones in total; around four fifths of them show up just once. The ten largest clonotypes hold around 1.8% of the sample. This material consisted of CD4+ or CD8+ T cells sorted from blood, taken in a trial of the OX40 agonist ivuxolimab. The receptors come from an adult with an advanced solid tumor such as melanoma, head and neck, liver or kidney cancer.

The rearrangement joins TRBV25-1 to TRBJ2-7, with TRBD1 matching over 8 bases. The CDR3 has 13 residues. Germline lookup yields CDR1 MGHDK and CDR2 SYGVNS. The V segment lost 9 bases and the J segment 7 bases; nucleotides outside the gene matches: 11. CDR3 bases: TGTGCCAGTAATGGACAGGGCTCGGGTGAGCAGTACTTC. It yields the protein CASNGQGSGEQYF.

V and J are TRBV7-3 and TRBJ2-5; 12 bases are shared with TRBD2. The germline V gene has CDR1 SGHTA and CDR2 FQGTGA. The CDR3 loop spans 16 amino acids. The J segment lost 1 base and the V segment lost 5 bases, leaving 5 bases of the junction unmatched. CDR3 bases: TGTGCCAGCAGCCCTGGGGGACTAGCGGGCCAAGAGACCCAGTACTTC. It codes for CASSPGGLAGQETQYF. Looking up the rest from reference TRBV7-3 and TRBJ2-5 gives the full variable domain: GAGVSQTPSNKVTEKGKYVELRCDPISGHTALYWYRQSLGQGPEFLIYFQGTGAADDSGLPNDRFFAVRPEGSVSTLKIQRTERGDSAVYLCASSPGGLAGQETQYFGPGTRLLVL.

The chain carries TRBV5-4 and TRBJ1-2; D possibly corresponds to TRBD1 (5 bases). The CDR3 has 14 amino acids. Deletions cut 5 bases from V and 0 bases from J, with 11 bases between. CDR1 and CDR2 (germline): SGHNT, YYREEE (reference sequence). This CDR3 is CASRGDRANYGYTF. The CDR3 bases are TGTGCCAGCAGGGGGGATAGGGCTAACTATGGCTACACCTTC. The complete variable domain, with remaining parts taken from reference TRBV5-4 and TRBJ1-2, reads ETGVTQSPTHLIKTRGQQVTLRCSSQSGHNTVSWYQQALGQGPQFIFQYYREEENGRGNFPPRFSGLQFPNYSSELNVNALELDDSALYLCASRGDRANYGYTFGSGTRLTVV.

The gene calls are TRBV5-4 and TRBJ1-2; 7 nucleotides match TRBD1. Germline V gene lookup returns CDR1 SGHNT and CDR2 YYREEE (reference sequence). The V segment lost 1 base and the J segment 6 bases; nucleotides outside the gene matches: 3. The CDR3 totals 13 residues. The CDR3 is CASSLSQGHGYTF. CDR3 in DNA: TGTGCCAGCAGCTTGTCACAGGGGCATGGCTACACCTTC.

This clone was observed a single time. The rearrangement uses TRBV19 and TRBJ1-4; D unclear. The CDR3 contains 14 residues. Per germline, CDR1 LNHDA and CDR2 SQIVND (reference sequence). V lost 9 bases, J lost 6 bases, and 17 bases lay in between. The CDR3 nucleotides read TGTGCCAGCCGAAGGACCCAAGCGGATGAAAAACTGTTTTTT. Translated: CASRRTQADEKLFF.

The chain combines TRBV10-3 with TRBJ2-7; 8 bases match TRBD2. V lost 2 bases and J lost 5; bases outside the gene matches: 5. This CDR3 comprises 14 residues. The germline CDR1 and CDR2 sequences are ENHRY and SYGVKD. The CDR3, as DNA: TGTGCCATCAGTGAGAGCGGGAGTCGGAACGAGCAGTACTTC. Translating gives CAISESGSRNEQYF.

This clone came up once. The rearrangement joins TRBV28 to TRBJ2-1; maybe TRBD2 (6 bases). Trimming shortened V by 6 bases and J by 11 bases, and 17 bases separated the two germline ends. CDR3 length: 13 amino acids. Germline lookup yields CDR1 MDHEN and CDR2 SYDVKM. The CDR3 DNA reads as TGTGCCAGCAGGCACCGGGCCGGGACTCAGCAGTTCTTC. This encodes CASRHRAGTQQFF.

The chain links TRBV11-1 to TRBJ2-1, with 7 bases aligning to TRBD1. The CDR3 covers 15 residues. Trimming removed 5 bases from V and 1 base from J; junction bases left unmatched: 5. The germline CDR1 and CDR2 sequences are SGHAT and FQDESV (reference sequence). The CDR3 protein is CASSPQGVSYNEQFF. The CDR3 bases are TGTGCCAGCAGCCCTCAGGGGGTGTCCTACAATGAGCAGTTCTTC.

The chain employs TRBV9 and TRBJ2-2; 10 nucleotides match TRBD2. The V segment lost 4 bases and the J segment 3 bases; nucleotides outside the gene matches: 9. The CDR3 loop spans 17 amino acids. Germline lookup yields CDR1 SGDLS and CDR2 YYNGEE. The CDR3 loop reads CASSSRTSGTYTGELFF. The CDR3 DNA is TGTGCCAGCAGCTCTAGGACTAGCGGAACCTACACCGGGGAGCTGTTTTTT.

The gene calls are TRBV20-1 and TRBJ2-7; no firm D call. Per germline, CDR1 DFQATT and CDR2 SNEGSKA (reference sequence). This CDR3 is built from 11 residues. The V end lost 3 bases, the J end lost 3 bases, and 6 bases lay between the germline ends. In DNA form, the CDR3 reads TGCAGTGCTAGCCGGAACTACGAGCAGTACTTC. Its protein product is CSASRNYEQYF.

This sequence joins TRBV30 and TRBJ1-5; TRBD1 is a possible D gene (5 bases). The V end lost 2 bases, the J end lost 0 bases, and 8 bases lay between the germline ends. The germline gives CDR1 GTSNPN, CDR2 SVGIG (reference sequence). The CDR3 is 14 amino acids. CDR3 amino acids: CAWSRGYSNQPQHF. The CDR3 bases are TGTGCCTGGAGTAGGGGTTATAGCAATCAGCCCCAGCATTTT. Drawing the rest from reference TRBV30 and TRBJ1-5, the complete variable domain is SQTIHQWPATLVQPVGSPLSLECTVEGTSNPNLYWYRQAAGRGLQLLFYSVGIGQISSEVPQNLSASRPQDRQFILSSKKLLLSDSGFYLCAWSRGYSNQPQHFGDGTRLSIL.

This clone was picked up one time. The V and J genes are TRBV6-1 and TRBJ2-7; D possibly corresponds to TRBD2 (6 bases). CDR1 and CDR2 from the germline V gene are MNHNS and SASEGT. V lost 7 bases and J lost 4, with 11 bases in between. This CDR3 spans 12 amino acids. The CDR3 loop is CASMAGLYEQYF. CDR3 coding DNA: TGTGCCAGCATGGCGGGATTGTACGAGCAGTACTTC.

V is TRBV7-8 and J is TRBJ2-7; TRBD2 agrees at 10 bases. The CDR3 runs 14 residues. Germline loops: CDR1 SGHVS, CDR2 FQNEAQ. V dropped 4 bases and J dropped 6; count of bases not matched to a gene: 6. CDR3 DNA sequence: TGTGCCAGCAGCTGGCAAGCGGGAGGGGTCGAGCAGTACTTC. Its protein product is CASSWQAGGVEQYF.

The chain uses TRBV12-5 and TRBJ2-1; D might be TRBD1 (6 bases). Trimming pared 1 base from V and 4 bases from J, leaving 14 bases between. The CDR3 loop spans 16 amino acids. Germline CDR1 is LGHNT and CDR2 is FRNRAP. CDR3 sequence: CASGLATGTPYNEQFF. CDR3 nucleotides: TGTGCTAGTGGTTTGGCAACCGGGACACCTTACAATGAGCAGTTCTTC.

The chain has TRBV19 and TRBJ2-3, with 10 bases that match TRBD1. Per germline, CDR1 LNHDA and CDR2 SQIVND (reference sequence). Trimming removed 5 bases from V and 4 bases from J; junction bases left unmatched: 0. The CDR3 contains 13 residues. Here the CDR3 reads CASSDRGPDTQYF. DNA of the CDR3: TGTGCCAGTAGTGACAGGGGGCCAGATACGCAGTATTTT.

The chain employs TRBV28 and TRBJ1-2; 7 bases are shared with TRBD1. Germline V gene sequence: CDR1 MDHEN, CDR2 SYDVKM. The V and J ends lost 6 bases and 0 bases, in that order; junction bases with no gene match: 13. The CDR3 extends over 17 amino acids. The CDR3 DNA sequence: TGTGCCAGCAGACCTCGGGCAGGGGGACAAGCTAACTATGGCTACACCTTC. This encodes CASRPRAGGQANYGYTF.

The chain joins TRBV28 to TRBJ2-3, with TRBD2 matching 11 bases. This CDR3 comprises 16 residues. With V trimmed by 5 bases and J by 0 bases, 4 bases remained unmatched. The germline CDR1 and CDR2 sequences are MDHEN and SYDVKM. The CDR3 here is CASSTLAGESTDTQYF. The DNA of the CDR3 is TGTGCCAGCAGTACACTAGCGGGGGAGAGCACAGATACGCAGTATTTT.

The V gene is TRBV2, the J gene TRBJ2-6; D remains ambiguous. Germline CDR1 reads SNHLY; CDR2 reads FYNNEI. Trimming stripped 6 bases from V and 2 bases from J, with 8 bases between. This CDR3 spans 14 amino acids. CDR3: CASRTGAGANVLTF. The CDR3 DNA follows: TGTGCCAGCAGAACGGGCGCTGGGGCCAACGTCCTGACTTTC.

The chain employs TRBV30 and TRBJ1-3; D perhaps matches TRBD1 (5 bases). The CDR3 has 13 amino acids. Trimming took 2 bases from V and 4 from J, leaving 9 bases between them. Germline V gene data show CDR1 as GTSNPN and CDR2 as SVGIG (reference sequence). The CDR3 is CAWSQAGGNTIYF. CDR3 nucleotide sequence: TGTGCCTGGAGTCAGGCAGGGGGAAACACCATATATTTT. The variable domain in full, with the rest retrieved from reference TRBV30 and TRBJ1-3, is SQTIHQWPATLVQPVGSPLSLECTVEGTSNPNLYWYRQAAGRGLQLLFYSVGIGQISSEVPQNLSASRPQDRQFILSSKKLLLSDSGFYLCAWSQAGGNTIYFGEGSWLTVV.

The J gene is TRBJ2-2, the V gene TRBV6-1; possible D gene TRBD1, 5 bases. The CDR3 is 15 residues long. Trimming left V 1 base short and J 6 bases short, with 12 bases between. Germline loops: CDR1 MNHNS, CDR2 SASEGT. The CDR3 sequence: CASSEGTGRAGELFF. Here the CDR3 DNA reads TGTGCCAGCAGTGAAGGAACAGGTCGTGCCGGGGAGCTGTTTTTT.

The rearrangement links TRBV29-1 to TRBJ1-4; 11 nucleotides agree with TRBD1. The CDR3 is 15 residues long. CDR1 is SQVTM, CDR2 ANQGSEA, per germline. V lost 5 bases and J lost 7; bases outside the gene matches: 9. The CDR3 DNA is TGCAGCGTTTCAACATCCGGGACAGGGGGTGAAAAACTGTTTTTT. Amino acid sequence: CSVSTSGTGGEKLFF. Variable domain in full (rest from reference TRBV29-1 and TRBJ1-4): SAVISQKPSRDICQRGTSLTIQCQVDSQVTMMFWYRQQPGQSLTLIATANQGSEATYESGFVIDKFPISRPNLTFSTLTVSNMSPEDSSIYLCSVSTSGTGGEKLFFGSGTQLSVL.

V usage is TRBV30 and J usage is TRBJ2-5; 10 bases fit TRBD2. The length of the CDR3 is 15 residues. Unmatched junction bases numbered 10, after V lost 4 bases and J lost 5 bases. Per germline, CDR1 GTSNPN and CDR2 SVGIG (reference sequence). In nucleotides, the CDR3 is TGTGCCTGGAAGGCTAGCGGGAGCATGAGGGAGACCCAGTACTTC. Residues: CAWKASGSMRETQYF.

The chain has TRBV29-1 and TRBJ2-1; D possibly corresponds to TRBD1 (6 bases). V was shortened by 8 bases and J by 4 bases, with 18 bases between the two germline ends. CDR3 length: 14 amino acids. Germline V gene lookup returns CDR1 SQVTM and CDR2 ANQGSEA. The CDR3 bases are TGCAGCTTGAACCGACAGGCACGATACAATGAGCAGTTCTTC. It yields the protein CSLNRQARYNEQFF.